This passage covers 3 T cell receptor beta chains from one sample sequenced in a study of beta chain features in type 1 diabetes. Expressed TCRB transcripts got sequenced, as all isolated RNA was reverse transcribed. Method: immunoSEQ multiplex PCR; TCRdb's copy keeps in-frame clones and lacks some. Counted here are 350,000 to 450,000 clones, approximately 15% occurring once; the ten biggest clones make up 0.019%. The sequenced sample was naive CD4+ T cells from blood. The receptor set was obtained from a woman aged 18-35 years in good health.

The rearrangement links TRBV29-1 to TRBJ2-7; TRBD1 aligns across 8 bases. The germline V gene has CDR1 SQVTM and CDR2 ANQGSEA. The CDR3 runs to 13 residues. With 7 bases clipped from V and 3 bases from J, the junction kept 8 bases outside the gene matches. The CDR3 DNA is TGCAGCGCCAGGACAGGGAGTTACTACGAGCAGTACTTC. Its translation: CSARTGSYYEQYF.

This clone occurred a few times. This sequence joins TRBV29-1 and TRBJ2-5; D remains unclear. The CDR3 has 13 amino acids. Germline V gives CDR1 SQVTM, CDR2 ANQGSEA. V shed 3 bases and J shed 2 bases, with 10 bases lying between them. CDR3: CSVDRKTQETQYF. The CDR3 DNA follows: TGCAGCGTTGACCGTAAGACTCAAGAGACCCAGTACTTC.

Only a few counts were recorded for this clone. The chain is built from TRBV29-1 and TRBJ2-3; maybe TRBD2 (7 bases). There are 14 residues in the CDR3. The V gene lost 5 bases and the J gene lost 8 bases, with 20 bases spanning the gap. Germline V lookup: CDR1 SQVTM, CDR2 ANQGSEA. The CDR3 sequence is CSVLIVQGRGTQYF. The CDR3 nucleotides are TGCAGCGTTTTGATCGTCCAGGGGAGGGGTACGCAGTATTTT.